Below, 25 T cell receptor beta chains from the same sample are listed, as sequenced in a study of blood T cell repertoires in COVID-19 (dated by TCRdb to 2018 to 2021). The library relied on the immunoSEQ multiplex PCR assay. Drawn from immuneACCESS, this table holds only the in-frame rearrangements with V and J called that TCRdb kept. Clones are partly lost; checked studies trace under half to an unresolved V gene and leave the rest unexplained. The sample table contains 150,000 to 200,000 clones; only one count was recorded for about 85% of them. The ten largest clones capture roughly 2.8% of the sample. Material: peripheral blood. The receptors originated from a woman in her thirties with active or convalescent COVID-19.

J is TRBJ1-6 and V is TRBV19, with D possibly being TRBD1 (6 bases). The CDR3 length is 14 residues. The ends were cut back, 5 bases at V and 8 bases at J, with 13 bases in the middle. Germline V gene sequence: CDR1 LNHDA, CDR2 SQIVND (reference sequence). The CDR3 sequence: CASSLTGRDSPLHF. CDR3 bases: TGTGCCAGTAGTCTGACAGGAAGGGATTCACCCCTCCACTTT.

In the case of this clone: The identical CDR3 is also encoded by other nucleotide sequences in the sample. The chain joins TRBV6-1 to TRBJ1-2; 9 nucleotides match TRBD1. With 3 bases clipped from V and 4 bases from J, the junction kept 3 bases outside the gene matches. This CDR3 comprises 14 residues. CDR1 and CDR2 (germline): MNHNS, SASEGT. The CDR3 here is CASSESGQGYGYTF. The CDR3 nucleotides read TGTGCCAGCAGTGAGTCGGGACAGGGCTATGGCTACACCTTC.

V gene TRBV27 combines with J gene TRBJ2-1; 11 nucleotides line up with TRBD2. The CDR3 runs to 15 residues. Losses at the gene ends were 6 bases for V and 6 bases for J; bases not matched to a gene: 7. Germline V lookup: CDR1 MNHEY, CDR2 SMNVEV (reference sequence). The CDR3 DNA reads TGTGCCAGCAGCCGTAGCGGGGGGGTAAGCAATGAGCAGTTCTTC. Translated, it gives CASSRSGGVSNEQFF.

The chain recombines TRBV5-1 with TRBJ2-1; 8 nucleotides align to TRBD1. The CDR3 sequence is 15 residues long. J lost 6 bases, V lost 0 bases, and 5 bases had no gene match. Germline loops: CDR1 SGHRS, CDR2 YFSETQ. CDR3: CASSLGKTGVNEQFF. CDR3 nucleotides: TGCGCCAGCAGCTTGGGAAAGACAGGGGTCAATGAGCAGTTCTTC.

The genes are TRBV21-1 and TRBJ2-5; whether TRBD1, the table's D call, matches the DNA was not checked. TRBV21-1 is deemed a pseudogene. CDR3 length: 16 residues. The CDR3 reads CASSVRDRAYQETQYF. For the CDR3, the DNA is TGTGCCAGCAGCGTACGGGACAGGGCATACCAAGAGACCCAGTACTTC.

V and J are TRBV13 and TRBJ2-5, with 7 nucleotides matching TRBD1. CDR1 is PRHDT, CDR2 FYEKMQ, per germline (reference sequence). CDR3 size: 15 residues. The V segment lost 1 base and the J segment 3 bases; nucleotides outside the gene matches: 5. The CDR3 nucleotides are TGTGCCAGCAGCTTAGCCCGGGACAGCAAAGAGACCCAGTACTTC. This sequence encodes CASSLARDSKETQYF.

V usage is TRBV19 and J usage is TRBJ2-4, with D perhaps matching TRBD1 (6 bases). The CDR3 sequence is 15 residues long. Trimming removed 5 bases from V and 0 bases from J, with 11 bases in between. Germline loops: CDR1 LNHDA, CDR2 SQIVND (reference sequence). CDR3 sequence reads: CASSPPGVAKNIQYF. CDR3 nucleotide sequence: TGTGCCAGTAGTCCTCCAGGGGTAGCCAAAAACATTCAGTACTTC.

This sequence joins TRBV29-1 and TRBJ2-3; possible D gene TRBD2, 6 bases. Germline V gene lookup returns CDR1 SQVTM and CDR2 ANQGSEA. The V gene lost 4 bases and the J gene lost 0 bases, with 11 bases spanning the gap. This CDR3 is built from 14 residues. CDR3 residues: CSVGVADSTDTQYF. For the CDR3, the DNA is TGCAGCGTTGGGGTAGCGGATAGCACAGATACGCAGTATTTT.

The V and J genes are TRBV14 and TRBJ2-3; TRBD1 matches at 7 bases. V lost 4 bases to trimming and J lost 0 bases; unmatched junction nucleotides: 4. Germline V gene sequence: CDR1 SGHDN, CDR2 FVKESK. CDR3 length: 15 residues. Written as DNA, the CDR3 is TGTGCCAGCAGCCGAAGGGACAGAAGCACAGATACGCAGTATTTT. Translated, it gives CASSRRDRSTDTQYF.

This chain links TRBV29-1 with TRBJ1-1; 9 bases are shared with TRBD1. Germline assignment: CDR1 SQVTM and CDR2 ANQGSEA. The CDR3 has 12 amino acids. Trimming took 4 bases from V and 11 from J; bases not matched to a gene: 8. The CDR3 region is CSVVWDREQAFF. CDR3 DNA sequence: TGCAGCGTTGTGTGGGACAGGGAACAGGCTTTCTTT.

The V call is TRBV20-1, the J call TRBJ1-2, with a possible D match to TRBD1 (6 bases). Germline values: CDR1 DFQATT, CDR2 SNEGSKA (reference sequence). The CDR3 sequence is 16 residues long. V was shortened by 3 bases and J by 2 bases, with 19 bases between the two germline ends. CDR3 amino acids: CSASPGGGAQNYGYTF. CDR3 nucleotide sequence: TGCAGTGCTAGTCCCGGTGGGGGGGCGCAGAACTATGGCTACACCTTC.

This clone was observed a single time. An end of the junction does not agree with germline; a read error may underlie this. The chain uses TRBV7-2 and TRBJ1-5, with TRBD1 matching 8 bases. This CDR3 has 12 residues. Per the germline V gene, CDR1 is SGHTA and CDR2 is FQGNSA. The CDR3 DNA is TGTGCCAGCAGCTTGACTGGGGACAGGATTTTTTTT. Translating gives CASSLTGDRIFF. Filled out from reference TRBV7-2 and TRBJ1-5, the complete variable domain reads GAGVSQSPSNKVTEKGKDVELRCDPISGHTALYWYRQSLGQGLEFLIYFQGNSAPDKSGLPSDRFSAERTGGSVSTLTIQRTQQEDSAVYLCASSLTGDRIFFGDGTRLSIL.

This clone turned up a few times. The chain combines TRBV18 with TRBJ1-6; unclear D gene. The CDR3 contains 15 residues. Germline loops: CDR1 KGHSH, CDR2 LQKENI. V was trimmed by 3 bases and J by 8 bases, leaving 14 bases between them. CDR3 in amino acids: CASSPGEFRDSPLHF. CDR3 DNA: TGTGCCAGCTCACCGGGAGAATTCCGGGATTCACCCCTCCACTTT.

The CDR3 bases are TGTGCCAGCAGCTTGGACGGGGGGCTCGGCTATGGCTACACCTTC. Protein: CASSLDGGLGYGYTF. The rearrangement links TRBV5-5 to TRBJ1-2; perhaps TRBD1 as D (6 bases). Germline V gene data show CDR1 as SGHKS and CDR2 as YYEKEE (reference sequence). Trimming cost V 0 bases and J 4 bases, with 13 bases left between them. CDR3 length: 15 residues.

The chain joins TRBV5-4 to TRBJ1-1, with D perhaps matching TRBD1 (6 bases). CDR3 size: 14 residues. Germline V gene sequence: CDR1 SGHNT, CDR2 YYREEE (reference sequence). V was cut by 4 bases and J by 3 bases, with 13 bases left in between. The CDR3 region has the DNA TGTGCCAGCAGCAGAGGACGACAGGACACTGAAGCTTTCTTT. Encoded protein: CASSRGRQDTEAFF.

V usage is TRBV29-1 and J usage is TRBJ1-4; TRBD1 agrees at 7 bases. Germline V CDR1 and CDR2: SQVTM, ANQGSEA. The CDR3 runs to 12 residues. With V trimmed by 7 bases and J by 7 bases, 6 bases remained unmatched. In DNA, the CDR3 is TGCAGCGCCCAGGGGGTAGGTGAAAAACTGTTTTTT. Translating gives CSAQGVGEKLFF.

The chain joins TRBV11-3 to TRBJ2-1; D is uncertain. The CDR3 runs to 16 residues. Trimming shortened V by 1 base and J by 0 bases, and 10 bases separated the two germline ends. Germline lookup yields CDR1 SGHNT and CDR2 YENEEA. CDR3 DNA: TGTGCCAGCAGCTTAGCTAGTAGGAGCTCCTACAATGAGCAGTTCTTC. This sequence encodes CASSLASRSSYNEQFF.

In regard to this clone: Distinct nucleotide sequences in the sample also encode this CDR3. This chain links TRBV28 with TRBJ2-7; 12 bases agree with TRBD2. This CDR3 is 16 amino acids long. Germline V CDR1 and CDR2: MDHEN, SYDVKM. V gave up 3 bases and J gave up 7 bases; unmatched junction bases: 10. CDR3 nucleotide sequence: TGTGCCAGCAGTTTTTTCCCGACTAGCGGGAGTGGAGAGCAGTACTTC. Translated: CASSFFPTSGSGEQYF.

For the CDR3, the DNA is TGTGCCAGTAGTATAGCAGAGGCCCCCTACGAGCAGTACTTC. Its protein is CASSIAEAPYEQYF. The chain uses TRBV19 and TRBJ2-7; D uncertain. The germline V and J ends were trimmed by 1 base and 2 bases, with 9 bases remaining between them. Germline assignment: CDR1 LNHDA and CDR2 SQIVND (reference sequence). The length of the CDR3 is 14 residues. Full variable domain (missing parts from reference TRBV19 and TRBJ2-7): DGGITQSPKYLFRKEGQNVTLSCEQNLNHDAMYWYRQDPGQGLRLIYYSQIVNDFQKGDIAEGYSVSREKKESFPLTVTSAQKNPTAFYLCASSIAEAPYEQYFGPGTRLTVT.

This chain links TRBV18 with TRBJ2-1; D is perhaps TRBD1 (6 bases). The CDR3 contains 13 residues. V was shortened by 6 bases and J by 6 bases, with 12 bases between the two germline ends. Germline CDR1 is KGHSH and CDR2 is LQKENI. The CDR3 loop reads CASSETGRNEQFF. CDR3 nucleotides: TGTGCCAGCTCGGAGACAGGACGCAATGAGCAGTTCTTC.

This chain joins TRBV5-1 and TRBJ1-1; unclear D gene. V was cut by 0 bases and J by 7 bases, with 7 bases left in between. CDR1 SGHRS and CDR2 YFSETQ come from the germline V gene. The CDR3 sequence is 12 residues long. The CDR3 protein is CASSLGASEAFF. Written as DNA, the CDR3 is TGCGCCAGCAGCTTGGGGGCCAGTGAAGCTTTCTTT. Based on the CDR3 plus reference TRBV5-1 and TRBJ1-1, the full variable domain is KAGVTQTPRYLIKTRGQQVTLSCSPISGHRSVSWYQQTPGQGLQFLFEYFSETQRNKGNFPGRFSGRQFSNSRSEMNVSTLELGDSALYLCASSLGASEAFFGQGTRLTVV.

The chain combines TRBV4-2 with TRBJ2-3, with 9 bases that match TRBD2. CDR1 LGHNA and CDR2 YNFKEQ come from the germline V gene. Germline trimming cut 0 bases from V and 4 bases from J; bases unmatched to any gene: 5. The CDR3 consists of 16 residues. This CDR3 is CASSQEALAGPDTQYF. The CDR3 coding sequence is TGTGCCAGCAGCCAAGAGGCCCTAGCGGGGCCAGATACGCAGTATTTT.

This chain connects TRBV5-8 to TRBJ1-5; no definite D call. V was trimmed by 2 bases and J by 3 bases, leaving 6 bases between them. Looked up from germline, CDR1 is SGHTS and CDR2 is YDEGEE. The length of the CDR3 is 13 residues. The DNA of the CDR3 is TGTGCCAGCAGCTTTGGCCTCAATCAGCCCCAGCATTTT. Protein sequence: CASSFGLNQPQHF.

This rearrangement joins TRBV11-2 to TRBJ2-5; a possible D gene is TRBD2 (5 bases). V was shortened by 4 bases and J by 5 bases, with 14 bases between the two germline ends. The V gene's germline CDR1 is SGHAT and CDR2 FQNNGV. The CDR3 totals 14 residues. CDR3 in DNA: TGTGCCAGCAGCTCGGACGGGATTCGGGAGACCCAGTACTTC. Its protein is CASSSDGIRETQYF.

This chain links TRBV13 with TRBJ2-3, with D perhaps TRBD1 (5 bases). Germline values: CDR1 PRHDT, CDR2 FYEKMQ (reference sequence). Trimming stripped 0 bases from V and 2 bases from J, with 9 bases between. The CDR3 loop spans 15 amino acids. For the CDR3, the DNA is TGTGCCAGCAGCTTAGGAGGACAATACACAGATACGCAGTATTTT. This sequence encodes CASSLGGQYTDTQYF.